This T cell receptor (beta chain) emerged from a study of CD8 T cells in ankylosing spondylitis. Preparation of TCR beta libraries was done by quantitative 5'-RACE with molecular barcodes. A single record per CDR3 protein comes from TCRdb applying MiXCR to the 5' RACE reads. Here the sample spans some 800,000 distinct CDR3 sequences, 12% being singletons. Notes on the study in general: Clones linked to disease, bearing a CD8+ phenotype, were relatively rare in peripheral blood. Blood from ankylosing spondylitis patients appeared to carry a characteristic roughly eight-variant TCR beta motif. Researchers reportedly found disease-linked clones significantly enriched in matched ankylosing spondylitis synovial fluid.

On this clonotype itself: Antigen: not known.

The TCR originated in a male donor with ankylosing spondylitis. Sequences were obtained from blood, either unsorted or a sorted T cell fraction (not recorded which).

CDR3 DNA sequence: TGTGCCAGCAGTCAAACTTGGACAGTCTCCTACGAGCAGTACTTC. Its protein is CASSQTWTVSYEQYF. This chain joins TRBV6-1 and TRBJ2-7; D is possibly TRBD1 (6 bases). Per germline, CDR1 MNHNS and CDR2 SASEGT. V lost 5 bases, J lost 0 bases, and 14 bases lay in between. CDR3 size: 15 residues.